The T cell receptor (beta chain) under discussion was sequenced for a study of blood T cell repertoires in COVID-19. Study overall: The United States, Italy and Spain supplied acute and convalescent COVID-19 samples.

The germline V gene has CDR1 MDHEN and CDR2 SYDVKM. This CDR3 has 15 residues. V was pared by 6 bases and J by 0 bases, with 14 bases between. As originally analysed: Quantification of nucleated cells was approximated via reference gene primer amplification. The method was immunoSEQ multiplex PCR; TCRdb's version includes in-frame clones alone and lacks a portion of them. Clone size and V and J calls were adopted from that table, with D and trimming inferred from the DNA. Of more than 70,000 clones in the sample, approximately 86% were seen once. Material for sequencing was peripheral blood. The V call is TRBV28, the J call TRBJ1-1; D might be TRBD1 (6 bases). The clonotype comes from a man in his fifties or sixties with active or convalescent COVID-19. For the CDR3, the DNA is TGTGCCAGCAGCCCGAGACGGACAGTGAACACTGAAGCTTTCTTT. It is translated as CASSPRRTVNTEAFF.